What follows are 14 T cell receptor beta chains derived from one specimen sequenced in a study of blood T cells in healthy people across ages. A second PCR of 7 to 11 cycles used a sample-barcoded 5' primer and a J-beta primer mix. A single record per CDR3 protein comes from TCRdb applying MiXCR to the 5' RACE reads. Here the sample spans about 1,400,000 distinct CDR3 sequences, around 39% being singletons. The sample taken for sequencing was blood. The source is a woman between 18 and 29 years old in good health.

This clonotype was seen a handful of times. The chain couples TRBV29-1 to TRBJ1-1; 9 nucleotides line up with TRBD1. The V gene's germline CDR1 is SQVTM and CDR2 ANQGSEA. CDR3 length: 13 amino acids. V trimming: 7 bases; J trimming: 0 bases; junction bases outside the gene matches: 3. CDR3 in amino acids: CSGGTGMNTEAFF. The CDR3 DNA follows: TGCAGCGGTGGGACAGGGATGAACACTGAAGCTTTCTTT.

DNA for the CDR3: TGTGCCAGCAGGACGCGACAGGGCCCCTACGAGCAGTACTTC. Encoded protein: CASRTRQGPYEQYF. The V and J genes are TRBV12-3 or TRBV12-4 and TRBJ2-7; 7 positions match TRBD1. The CDR3 is 14 amino acids. V shed 6 bases and J 2 bases; nucleotides not matched to a gene: 7.

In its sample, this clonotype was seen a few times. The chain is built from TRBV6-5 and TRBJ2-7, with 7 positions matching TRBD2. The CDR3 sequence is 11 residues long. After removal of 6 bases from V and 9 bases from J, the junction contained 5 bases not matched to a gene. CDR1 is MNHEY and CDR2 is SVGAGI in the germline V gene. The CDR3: CASSSGTTQYF. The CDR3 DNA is TGTGCCAGCAGCTCCGGGACTACGCAGTACTTC.

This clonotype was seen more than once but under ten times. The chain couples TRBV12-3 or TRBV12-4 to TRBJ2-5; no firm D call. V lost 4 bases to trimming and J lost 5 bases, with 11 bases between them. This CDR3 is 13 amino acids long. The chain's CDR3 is CASSSLPLETQYF. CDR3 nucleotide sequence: TGTGCCAGCAGTTCCCTCCCACTCGAGACCCAGTACTTC.

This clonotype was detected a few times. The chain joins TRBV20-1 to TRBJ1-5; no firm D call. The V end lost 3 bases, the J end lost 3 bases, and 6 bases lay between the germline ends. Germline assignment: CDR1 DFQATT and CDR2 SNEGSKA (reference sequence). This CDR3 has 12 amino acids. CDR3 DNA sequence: TGCAGTGCTAGCCAGTTCAATCAGCCCCAGCATTTT. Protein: CSASQFNQPQHF.

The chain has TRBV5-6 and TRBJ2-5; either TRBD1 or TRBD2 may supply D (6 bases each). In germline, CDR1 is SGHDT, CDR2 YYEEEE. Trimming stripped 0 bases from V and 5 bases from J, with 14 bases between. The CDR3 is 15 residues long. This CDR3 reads CASSLDGGLLETQYF. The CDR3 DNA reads TGTGCCAGCAGCTTGGATGGGGGGCTCTTGGAGACCCAGTACTTC. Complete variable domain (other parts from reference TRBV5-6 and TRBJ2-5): DAGVTQSPTHLIKTRGQQVTLRCSPKSGHDTVSWYQQALGQGPQFIFQYYEEEERQRGNFPDRFSGHQFPNYSSELNVNALLLGDSALYLCASSLDGGLLETQYFGPGTRLLVL.

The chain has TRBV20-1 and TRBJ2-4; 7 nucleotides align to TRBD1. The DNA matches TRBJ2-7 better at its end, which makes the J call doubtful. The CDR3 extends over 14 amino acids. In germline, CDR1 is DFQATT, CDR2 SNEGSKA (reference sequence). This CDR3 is CSASQGQLSYEQYF. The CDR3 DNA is TGCAGTGCTAGTCAGGGACAGCTCTCCTACGAGCAGTACTTC.

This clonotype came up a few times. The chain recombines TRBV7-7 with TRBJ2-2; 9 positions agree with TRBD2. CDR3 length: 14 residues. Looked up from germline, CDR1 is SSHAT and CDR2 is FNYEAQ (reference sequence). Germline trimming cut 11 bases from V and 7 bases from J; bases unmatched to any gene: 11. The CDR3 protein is CALGRREGSGELFF. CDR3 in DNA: TGTGCCCTCGGTCGGCGGGAGGGGAGCGGGGAGCTGTTTTTT. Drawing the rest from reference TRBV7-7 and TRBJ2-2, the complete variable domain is GAGVSQSPRYKVTKRGQDVTLRCDPISSHATLYWYQQALGQGPEFLTYFNYEAQPDKSGLPSDRFSAERPEGSISTLTIQRTEQRDSAMYRCALGRREGSGELFFGEGSRLTVL.

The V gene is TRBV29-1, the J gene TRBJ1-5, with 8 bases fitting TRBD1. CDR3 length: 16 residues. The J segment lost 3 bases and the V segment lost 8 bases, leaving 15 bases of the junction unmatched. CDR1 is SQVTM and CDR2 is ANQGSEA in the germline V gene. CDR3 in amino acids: CSSRTGTLWDNQPQHF. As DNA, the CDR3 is TGCAGCTCCAGGACAGGGACGTTGTGGGACAATCAGCCCCAGCATTTT.

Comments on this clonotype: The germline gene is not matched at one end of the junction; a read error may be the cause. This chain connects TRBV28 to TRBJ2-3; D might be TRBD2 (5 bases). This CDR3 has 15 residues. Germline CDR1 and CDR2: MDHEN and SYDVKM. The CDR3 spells CVSSWQPQLADTQYF. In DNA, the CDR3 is TGTGTCAGCAGTTGGCAGCCCCAGTTAGCGGATACGCAGTATTTT. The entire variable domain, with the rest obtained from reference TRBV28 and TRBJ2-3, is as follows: DVKVTQSSRYLVKRTGEKVFLECVQDMDHENMFWYRQDPGLGLRLIYFSYDVKMKEKGDIPEGYSVSREKKERFSLILESASTNQTSMYLCVSSWQPQLADTQYFGPGTRLTVL.

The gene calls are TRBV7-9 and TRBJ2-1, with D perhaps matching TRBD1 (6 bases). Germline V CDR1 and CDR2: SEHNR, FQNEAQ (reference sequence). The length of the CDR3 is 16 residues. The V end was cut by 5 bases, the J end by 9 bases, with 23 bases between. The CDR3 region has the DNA TGTGCCAGCAGCCAACAGAGGACAGCCCTGTTTGGTGAGCAGTTCTTC. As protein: CASSQQRTALFGEQFF.

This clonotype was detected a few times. CDR3 sequence: CASNKRGSYEQYF. CDR3 sequence (DNA): TGTGCCAGCAATAAGCGGGGTTCCTACGAGCAGTACTTC. The V and J genes are TRBV12-3 or TRBV12-4 and TRBJ2-7, with TRBD2 matching 7 bases. The CDR3 is made up of 13 amino acids. J was trimmed by 1 base and V by 7 bases; bases with no gene match: 4.

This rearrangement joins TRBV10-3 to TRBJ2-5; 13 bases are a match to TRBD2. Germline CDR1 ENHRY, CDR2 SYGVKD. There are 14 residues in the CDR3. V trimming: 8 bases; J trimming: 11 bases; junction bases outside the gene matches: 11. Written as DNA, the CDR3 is TGTGCCATCGGTGGACTAGCGGGAGAAGCTGGGCAGTACTTC. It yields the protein CAIGGLAGEAGQYF.

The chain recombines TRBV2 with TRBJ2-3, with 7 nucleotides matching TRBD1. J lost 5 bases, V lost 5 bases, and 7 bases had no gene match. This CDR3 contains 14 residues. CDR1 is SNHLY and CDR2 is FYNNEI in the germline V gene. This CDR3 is CASSPTGVGDTQYF. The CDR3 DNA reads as TGTGCCAGCAGTCCAACAGGGGTGGGAGATACGCAGTATTTT. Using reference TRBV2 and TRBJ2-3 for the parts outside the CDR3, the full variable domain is EPEVTQTPSHQVTQMGQEVILRCVPISNHLYFYWYRQILGQKVEFLVSFYNNEISEKSEIFDDQFSVERPDGSNFTLKIRSTKLEDSAMYFCASSPTGVGDTQYFGPGTRLTVL.